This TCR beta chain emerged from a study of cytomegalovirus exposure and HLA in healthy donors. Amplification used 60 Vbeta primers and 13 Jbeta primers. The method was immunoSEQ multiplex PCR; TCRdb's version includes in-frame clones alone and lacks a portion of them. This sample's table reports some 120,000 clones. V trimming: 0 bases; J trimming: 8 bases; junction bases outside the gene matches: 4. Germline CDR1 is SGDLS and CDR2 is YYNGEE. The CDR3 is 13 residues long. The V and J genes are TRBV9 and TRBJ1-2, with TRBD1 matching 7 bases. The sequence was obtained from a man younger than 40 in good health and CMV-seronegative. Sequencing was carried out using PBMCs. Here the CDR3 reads CASSVDRGWGYTF. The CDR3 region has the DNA TGTGCCAGCAGCGTAGACAGGGGATGGGGCTACACCTTC.